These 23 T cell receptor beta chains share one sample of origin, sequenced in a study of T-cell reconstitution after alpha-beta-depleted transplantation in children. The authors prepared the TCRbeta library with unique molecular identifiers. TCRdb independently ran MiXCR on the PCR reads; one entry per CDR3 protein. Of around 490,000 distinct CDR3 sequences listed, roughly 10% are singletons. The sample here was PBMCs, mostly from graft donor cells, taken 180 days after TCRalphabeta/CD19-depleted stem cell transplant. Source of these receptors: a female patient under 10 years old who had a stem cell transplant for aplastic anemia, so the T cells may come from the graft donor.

CDR3 bases: TGCGCCAGCAGGAGGTCCGGGACCTACGCCCCAGATACGCAGTATTTT. Residues: CASRRSGTYAPDTQYF. The V call is TRBV5-1, the J call TRBJ2-3; tentatively, D is TRBD1 or TRBD2 (5 bases each). The CDR3 length is 16 residues. The germline V and J ends were trimmed by 5 bases and 4 bases, with 20 bases remaining between them. Germline lookup yields CDR1 SGHRS and CDR2 YFSETQ.

For the CDR3, the DNA is TGCAGTGCTCCGACGGGGAGCTCCTACGAGCAGTACTTC. Its protein product is CSAPTGSSYEQYF. This rearrangement joins TRBV20-1 to TRBJ2-7; TRBD2 is a possible D gene (5 bases). The CDR3 consists of 13 residues. Germline CDR1 DFQATT, CDR2 SNEGSKA (reference sequence). Trimming removed 5 bases from V and 0 bases from J, with 11 bases in between.

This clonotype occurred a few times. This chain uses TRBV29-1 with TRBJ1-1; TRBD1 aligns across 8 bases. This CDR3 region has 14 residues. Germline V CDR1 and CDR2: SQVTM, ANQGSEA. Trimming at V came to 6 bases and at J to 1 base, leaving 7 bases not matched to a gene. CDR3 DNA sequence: TGCAGCGTCTATTCCGGGACAGGGAACACTGAAGCTTTCTTT. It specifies CSVYSGTGNTEAFF.

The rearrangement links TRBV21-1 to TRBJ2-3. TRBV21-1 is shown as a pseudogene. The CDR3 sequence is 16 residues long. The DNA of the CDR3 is TGTGCCAGCAGCAAGCCCATAACGCCTAGCACAGATACGCAGTATTTT. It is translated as CASSKPITPSTDTQYF.

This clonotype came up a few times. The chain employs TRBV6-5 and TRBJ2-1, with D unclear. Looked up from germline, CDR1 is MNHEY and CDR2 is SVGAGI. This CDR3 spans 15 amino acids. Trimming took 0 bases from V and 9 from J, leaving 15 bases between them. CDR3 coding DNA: TGTGCCAGCAGTTACTCGGGCGGTCCCCCTAGTGAGCAGTTCTTC. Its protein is CASSYSGGPPSEQFF.

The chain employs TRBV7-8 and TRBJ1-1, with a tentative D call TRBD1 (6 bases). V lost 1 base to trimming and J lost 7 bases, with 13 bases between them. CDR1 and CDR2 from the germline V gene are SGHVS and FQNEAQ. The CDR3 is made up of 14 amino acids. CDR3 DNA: TGTGCCAGCAGCTTAGGTCGGGGGGCTGGTGAAGCTTTCTTT. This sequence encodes CASSLGRGAGEAFF.

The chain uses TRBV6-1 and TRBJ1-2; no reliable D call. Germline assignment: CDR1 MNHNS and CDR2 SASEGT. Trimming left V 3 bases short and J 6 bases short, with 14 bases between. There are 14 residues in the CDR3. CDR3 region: CASSEHGPLNGYTF. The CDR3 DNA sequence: TGTGCCAGCAGTGAGCACGGGCCTTTGAATGGCTACACCTTC.

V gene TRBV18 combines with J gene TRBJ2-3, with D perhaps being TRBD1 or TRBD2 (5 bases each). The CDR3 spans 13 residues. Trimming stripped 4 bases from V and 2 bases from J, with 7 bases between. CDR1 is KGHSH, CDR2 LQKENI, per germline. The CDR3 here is CASSRDATDTQYF. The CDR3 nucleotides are TGTGCCAGCTCACGGGACGCCACAGATACGCAGTATTTT.

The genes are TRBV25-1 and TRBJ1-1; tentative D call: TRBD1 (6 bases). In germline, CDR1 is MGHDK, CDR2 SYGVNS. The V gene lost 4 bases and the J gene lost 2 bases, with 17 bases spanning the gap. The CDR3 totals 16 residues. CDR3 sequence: CASSGPRGTLNTEAFF. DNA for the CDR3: TGTGCCAGCAGTGGCCCTAGGGGGACACTCAACACTGAAGCTTTCTTT.

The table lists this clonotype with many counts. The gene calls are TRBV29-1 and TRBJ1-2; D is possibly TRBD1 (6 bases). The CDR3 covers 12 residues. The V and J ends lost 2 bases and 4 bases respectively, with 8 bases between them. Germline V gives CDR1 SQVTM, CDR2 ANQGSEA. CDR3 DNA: TGCAGCGTTGAACCAGGGGCCTATGGCTACACCTTC. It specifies CSVEPGAYGYTF.

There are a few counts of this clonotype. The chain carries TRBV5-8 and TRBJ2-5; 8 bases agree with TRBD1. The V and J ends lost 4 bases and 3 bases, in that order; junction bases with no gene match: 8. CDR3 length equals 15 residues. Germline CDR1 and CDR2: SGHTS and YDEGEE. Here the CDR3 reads CASSRTGRLKETQYF. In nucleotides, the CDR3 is TGTGCCAGCAGCCGGACAGGGCGCCTTAAAGAGACCCAGTACTTC.

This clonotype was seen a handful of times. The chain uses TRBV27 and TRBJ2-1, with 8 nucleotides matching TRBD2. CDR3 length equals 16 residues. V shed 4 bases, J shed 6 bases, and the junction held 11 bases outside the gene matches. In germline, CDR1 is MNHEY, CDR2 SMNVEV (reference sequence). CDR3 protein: CASSWTLAGKGNEQFF. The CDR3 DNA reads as TGTGCCAGCAGTTGGACTTTAGCGGGAAAGGGCAATGAGCAGTTCTTC.

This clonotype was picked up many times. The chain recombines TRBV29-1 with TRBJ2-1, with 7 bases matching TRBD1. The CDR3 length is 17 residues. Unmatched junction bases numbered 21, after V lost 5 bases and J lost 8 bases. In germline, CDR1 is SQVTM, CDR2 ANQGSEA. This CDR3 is CSVRDGVVRGYRYEQFF. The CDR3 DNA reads TGCAGCGTTCGGGACGGGGTCGTCAGGGGGTACCGGTATGAGCAGTTCTTC.

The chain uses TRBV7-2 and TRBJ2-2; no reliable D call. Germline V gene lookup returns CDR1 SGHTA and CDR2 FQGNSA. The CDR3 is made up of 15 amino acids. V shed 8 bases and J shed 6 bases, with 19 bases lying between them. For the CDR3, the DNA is TGTGCCAGCGGCTATACCCCCAGGTCGGCCGGGGAGCTGTTTTTT. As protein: CASGYTPRSAGELFF. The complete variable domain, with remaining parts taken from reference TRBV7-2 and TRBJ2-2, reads GAGVSQSPSNKVTEKGKDVELRCDPISGHTALYWYRQSLGQGLEFLIYFQGNSAPDKSGLPSDRFSAERTGGSVSTLTIQRTQQEDSAVYLCASGYTPRSAGELFFGEGSRLTVL.

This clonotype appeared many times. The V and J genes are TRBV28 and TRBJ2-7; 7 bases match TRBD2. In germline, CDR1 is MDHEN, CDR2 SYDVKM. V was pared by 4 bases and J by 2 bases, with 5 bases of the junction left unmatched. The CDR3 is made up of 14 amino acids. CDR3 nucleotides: TGTGCCAGCAGTTCCTTAGGGACTACCTACGAGCAGTACTTC. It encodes CASSSLGTTYEQYF.

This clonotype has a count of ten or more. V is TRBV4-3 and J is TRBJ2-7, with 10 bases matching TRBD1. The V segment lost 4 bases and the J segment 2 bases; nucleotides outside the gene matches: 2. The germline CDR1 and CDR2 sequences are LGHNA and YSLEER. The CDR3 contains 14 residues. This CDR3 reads CASSPGQGTYEQYF. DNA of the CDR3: TGCGCCAGCAGCCCGGGACAGGGGACCTACGAGCAGTACTTC.

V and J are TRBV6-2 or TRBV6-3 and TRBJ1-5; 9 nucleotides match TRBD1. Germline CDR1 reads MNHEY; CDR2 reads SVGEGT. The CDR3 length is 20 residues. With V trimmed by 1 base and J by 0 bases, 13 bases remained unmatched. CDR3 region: CASSYYLPGQGPYSNQPQHF. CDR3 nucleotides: TGTGCCAGCAGTTACTATCTACCGGGACAGGGACCCTATAGCAATCAGCCCCAGCATTTT.

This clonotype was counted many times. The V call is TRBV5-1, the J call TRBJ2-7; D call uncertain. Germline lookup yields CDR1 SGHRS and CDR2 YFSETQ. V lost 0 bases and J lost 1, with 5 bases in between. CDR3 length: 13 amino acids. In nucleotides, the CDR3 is TGCGCCAGCAGCTTGGTAGTTTCCTACGAGCAGTACGTC. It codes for CASSLVVSYEQYV.

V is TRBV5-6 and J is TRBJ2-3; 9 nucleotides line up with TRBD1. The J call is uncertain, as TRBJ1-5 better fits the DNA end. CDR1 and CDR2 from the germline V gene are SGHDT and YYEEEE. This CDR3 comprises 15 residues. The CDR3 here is CASSLGTGVTDTQHF. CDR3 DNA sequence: TGTGCCAGCAGCTTGGGGACAGGGGTCACAGATACGCAGCATTTT.

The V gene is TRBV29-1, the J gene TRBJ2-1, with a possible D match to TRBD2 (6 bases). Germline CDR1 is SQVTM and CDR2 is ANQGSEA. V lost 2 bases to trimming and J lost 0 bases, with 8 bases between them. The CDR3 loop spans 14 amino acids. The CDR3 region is CSVEKLASYNEQFF. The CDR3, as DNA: TGCAGCGTTGAAAAACTAGCCTCCTACAATGAGCAGTTCTTC.

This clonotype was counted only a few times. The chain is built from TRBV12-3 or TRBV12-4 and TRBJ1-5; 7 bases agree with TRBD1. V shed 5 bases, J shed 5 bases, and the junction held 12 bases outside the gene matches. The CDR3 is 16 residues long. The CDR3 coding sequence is TGTGCCAGCAGTCCCCAGTGGGGGCAGGGGGATCAGCCCCAGCATTTT. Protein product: CASSPQWGQGDQPQHF.

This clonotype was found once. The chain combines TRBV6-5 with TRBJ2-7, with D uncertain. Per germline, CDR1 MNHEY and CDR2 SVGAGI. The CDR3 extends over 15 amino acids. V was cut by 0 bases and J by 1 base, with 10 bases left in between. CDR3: CASSYSLSKSYEQYV. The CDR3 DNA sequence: TGTGCCAGCAGTTACTCACTATCTAAATCCTACGAGCAGTACGTC.

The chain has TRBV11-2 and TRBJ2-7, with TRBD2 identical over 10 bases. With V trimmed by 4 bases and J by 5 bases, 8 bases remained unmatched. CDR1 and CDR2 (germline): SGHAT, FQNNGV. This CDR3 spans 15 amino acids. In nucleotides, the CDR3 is TGTGCCAGCAGCTCGATAAGCGGGAGGGACCACGAGCAGTACTTC. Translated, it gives CASSSISGRDHEQYF.